Listed here are 24 T cell receptor beta chains from one sample, sequenced in a study of regulatory T cells in long-lasting Graves disease. Building the TCR beta libraries relied on iRepertoire HTBI primers, and CDR3 regions underwent Arm-PCR. TCRdb fed the multiplex PCR reads into MiXCR, producing one record per CDR3 protein. The sample carries about 560,000 distinct CDR3 sequences, approximately 16% recorded once. Time point described: newly diagnosed GD, antithyroid drugs for less than 3 months. Researchers made the TCR library from RNA that was extracted from PBMCs. These records were also assigned to another study, of T cells in Graves' hyperthyroidism and ophthalmopathy.

Specimen: peripheral blood mononuclear cells (PBMCs), collected at new diagnosis, from a patient treated with antithyroid drugs. These receptors came from a man aged 18 to 29 with Graves disease.

This clonotype appeared many times. The genes are TRBV18 and TRBJ1-5; D remains unclear. There are 17 residues in the CDR3. With 3 bases removed from V and 0 bases from J, the gap between germline ends came to 15 bases. Germline V gives CDR1 KGHSH, CDR2 LQKENI. CDR3 bases: TGTGCCAGCTCACCCTCACGAGGGCAGGTTAGCAATCAGCCCCAGCATTTT. It codes for CASSPSRGQVSNQPQHF.

This clonotype was counted at least ten times. J is TRBJ2-5 and V is TRBV10-3; 8 bases agree with TRBD2. The V segment lost 3 bases and the J segment 5 bases; nucleotides outside the gene matches: 14. The CDR3 has 17 amino acids. Germline lookup yields CDR1 ENHRY and CDR2 SYGVKD. The DNA of the CDR3 is TGTGCCATCAGTGACTTTGGTAGCGGGATTTTGGGGGAGACCCAGTACTTC. Translated, it gives CAISDFGSGILGETQYF.

This clonotype has a count of ten or more. The rearrangement uses TRBV20-1 and TRBJ1-2, with 11 bases that match TRBD1. This CDR3 region has 13 residues. Per germline, CDR1 DFQATT and CDR2 SNEGSKA (reference sequence). V lost 7 bases and J lost 3; bases outside the gene matches: 4. The CDR3 bases are TGCAGTGTCCCGGGACAGGGGGACTATGGCTACACCTTC. This codes for CSVPGQGDYGYTF.

This clonotype was detected many times. CDR3 bases: TGTGCCAGCAACTCGGACTCCTACGAGCAGTACTTC. Encoded protein: CASNSDSYEQYF. The chain carries TRBV11-2 and TRBJ2-7; D gene uncertain. Germline assignment: CDR1 SGHAT and CDR2 FQNNGV. V lost 7 bases, J lost 0 bases, and 7 bases lay in between. The CDR3 is made up of 12 amino acids.

This clonotype was found many times. This chain links TRBV12-3 or TRBV12-4 with TRBJ1-4; D is ambiguous. This CDR3 has 13 amino acids. V lost 3 bases to trimming and J lost 6 bases, with 8 bases between them. CDR3 nucleotide sequence: TGTGCCAGCAGTTTTAATAAGTATGAAAAACTGTTTTTT. Translated: CASSFNKYEKLFF.

This clonotype was seen a few times. The chain uses TRBV6-1 and TRBJ2-7, with 8 bases aligning to TRBD2. Germline CDR1 is MNHNS and CDR2 is SASEGT. J lost 9 bases, V lost 1 base, and 11 bases had no gene match. This CDR3 region has 15 residues. CDR3 bases: TGTGCCAGCAGTGAAGGGGGACTAGTCCGCGGGGGGCAGTACTTC. Translating it yields CASSEGGLVRGGQYF.

This clonotype has at least ten counts. An end of the junction differs from the germline gene, which may be a read error. The chain links TRBV5-1 to TRBJ2-5, with TRBD2 identical over 11 bases. CDR3 length: 14 amino acids. CDR1 is SGHRS and CDR2 is YFSETQ in the germline V gene. The CDR3, as DNA: TGTGCCAGCAGCCCCGGGACTAGCGGAGAGACCCAGTACTTC. Encoded protein: CASSPGTSGETQYF. Supplemented by reference TRBV5-1 and TRBJ2-5, the full variable domain reads KAGVTQTPRYLIKTRGQQVTLSCSPISGHRSVSWYQQTPGQGLQFLFEYFSETQRNKGNFPGRFSGRQFSNSRSEMNVSTLELGDSALYLCASSPGTSGETQYFGPGTRLLVL.

This clonotype was seen ten or more times. This rearrangement joins TRBV27 to TRBJ1-4; maybe TRBD1 (5 bases). Trimming pared 4 bases from V and 8 bases from J, leaving 11 bases between. Looked up from germline, CDR1 is MNHEY and CDR2 is SMNVEV (reference sequence). CDR3 size: 13 residues. DNA for the CDR3: TGTGCCAGCAGTTGGGGGGAAAGGGAAAAACTGTTTTTT. Translating it yields CASSWGEREKLFF.

This clonotype was observed a few times. The DNA for the CDR3 is TGTGCCAGCAGCCCTCTGGAGGGGGCCCCTGACGAGCAGTACTTC. Protein product: CASSPLEGAPDEQYF. The J gene is TRBJ2-7, the V gene TRBV7-9, with a weak D call TRBD1 (7 bases). The V and J ends lost 5 bases and 5 bases respectively, with 19 bases between them. The CDR3 spans 15 residues. Germline CDR1 and CDR2: SEHNR and FQNEAQ (reference sequence).

This clonotype was seen at least ten times. V usage is TRBV6-1 and J usage is TRBJ2-5; D possibly matches TRBD1 or TRBD2 (5 bases each). The CDR3 has 15 amino acids. V was pared by 5 bases and J by 4 bases, with 17 bases between. Germline loops: CDR1 MNHNS, CDR2 SASEGT. This CDR3 reads CASSPQSGGGETQYF. DNA for the CDR3: TGTGCCAGCAGTCCCCAAAGTGGGGGTGGAGAGACCCAGTACTTC.

The chain has TRBV14 and TRBJ2-7; D perhaps matches TRBD1 (7 bases). V dropped 4 bases and J dropped 6 bases, with 10 bases sitting between them. There are 12 residues in the CDR3. CDR1 SGHDN and CDR2 FVKESK come from the germline V gene. The CDR3 bases are TGTGCCAGCAGCCCGCAGGGGGGCGAGCAGTACTTC. It specifies CASSPQGGEQYF.

At least ten counts were recorded for this clonotype. CDR3 sequence: CAWRGLAATGELFF. The CDR3 nucleotides read TGTGCCTGGAGGGGACTAGCGGCAACCGGGGAGCTGTTTTTT. This rearrangement joins TRBV30 to TRBJ2-2; 11 nucleotides line up with TRBD2. This CDR3 has 14 residues. The V and J ends lost 3 bases and 5 bases, in that order; junction bases with no gene match: 2. The germline CDR1 and CDR2 sequences are GTSNPN and SVGIG (reference sequence).

This clonotype was counted between two and nine times. The rearrangement uses TRBV7-8 and TRBJ1-2; 8 bases align to TRBD1. The V segment lost 2 bases and the J segment 4 bases; nucleotides outside the gene matches: 9. CDR1 is SGHVS and CDR2 is FQNEAQ in the germline V gene. The CDR3 covers 16 residues. CDR3 nucleotide sequence: TGTGCCAGCAGCTTAAAAACAGGGGGAATGGGCTATGGCTACACCTTC. Translating gives CASSLKTGGMGYGYTF.

Turning to this clonotype: A read error may explain this, as a much larger clone is one base away. The rearrangement links TRBV28 to TRBJ1-2; a weak D match, TRBD1 (5 bases). Trimming took 5 bases from V and 6 from J, leaving 16 bases between them. Germline V CDR1 and CDR2: MDHEN, SYDVKM. The CDR3 is 14 residues long. Here the CDR3 reads CASSLGGSGNGYTF. CDR3 bases: TGTGCCAGCAGTCTGGGTGGGTCAGGGAATGGCTACACCTTC.

The CDR3 is CASGGQFYGYTF. The DNA of the CDR3 is TGCGCCAGCGGGGGACAGTTCTATGGCTACACCTTC. The chain uses TRBV10-2 and TRBJ1-2; 7 positions agree with TRBD1. With 8 bases clipped from V and 4 bases from J, the junction kept 4 bases outside the gene matches. Looked up from germline, CDR1 is WSHSY and CDR2 is SAAADI. The CDR3 runs to 12 residues.

This clonotype was seen more than once but under ten times. The chain has TRBV18 and TRBJ2-5; no definite D call. Trimming removed 4 bases at V and 0 bases at J, with 12 bases between. Germline V gene lookup returns CDR1 KGHSH and CDR2 LQKENI. The CDR3 consists of 15 residues. CDR3 amino acids: CASSRSQAYQETQYF. CDR3 bases: TGTGCCAGCTCACGATCCCAGGCTTACCAAGAGACCCAGTACTTC.

This clonotype has ten or more counts. V is TRBV7-2 and J is TRBJ2-2, with 7 bases fitting TRBD1. V lost 6 bases, J lost 1 base, and 5 bases stayed unmatched. The germline V gene has CDR1 SGHTA and CDR2 FQGNSA. CDR3 length: 15 amino acids. For the CDR3, the DNA is TGTGCCAGCAGGGTAGGGGGCGGGAACACCGGGGAGCTGTTTTTT. This encodes CASRVGGGNTGELFF.

This rearrangement joins TRBV6-1 to TRBJ1-3; D is perhaps TRBD1 (5 bases). Germline CDR1 is MNHNS and CDR2 is SASEGT. Trimming left V 5 bases short and J 0 bases short, with 14 bases between. The CDR3 spans 16 residues. DNA for the CDR3: TGTGCCAGCAGTCAGAGTTGGGGGAACTCTGGAAACACCATATATTTT. It encodes CASSQSWGNSGNTIYF.

This clonotype has just a few counts. This chain joins TRBV27 and TRBJ2-7, with TRBD1 as a possible D gene (6 bases). The CDR3 sequence is 15 residues long. V lost 2 bases to trimming and J lost 6 bases, with 17 bases between them. The V gene's germline CDR1 is MNHEY and CDR2 SMNVEV (reference sequence). The CDR3 region is CASSLVGTRSREQYF. As DNA, the CDR3 is TGTGCCAGCAGTTTAGTGGGGACAAGGTCCCGCGAGCAGTACTTC.

V gene TRBV5-1 combines with J gene TRBJ2-7, with TRBD2 matching 10 bases. The CDR3 contains 15 residues. Germline V gene data show CDR1 as SGHRS and CDR2 as YFSETQ. J was trimmed by 1 base and V by 3 bases; bases with no gene match: 4. The CDR3 loop is CASSSEAGGSYEQYF. The CDR3 nucleotides are TGCGCCAGCAGCTCGGAAGCGGGAGGGTCCTACGAGCAGTACTTC.

In its sample, this clonotype was seen many times. The CDR3: CASSPGTSGDEQFF. CDR3 DNA sequence: TGTGCCAGCAGTCCCGGGACTAGCGGAGATGAGCAGTTCTTC. The chain combines TRBV7-3 with TRBJ2-1; 11 bases align to TRBD2. The germline CDR1 and CDR2 sequences are SGHTA and FQGTGA. The J segment lost 8 bases and the V segment lost 6 bases, leaving 6 bases of the junction unmatched. The CDR3 sequence is 14 residues long.

This clonotype was counted between two and nine times. The CDR3 protein is CASNGGASGANVLTF. The CDR3 DNA reads as TGTGCCAGCAACGGGGGCGCCTCTGGGGCCAACGTCCTGACTTTC. The rearrangement joins TRBV12-3 or TRBV12-4 to TRBJ2-6; D could derive from TRBD1 or TRBD2 (6 bases each). This CDR3 is built from 15 residues. Trimming shortened V by 7 bases and J by 0 bases, and 10 bases separated the two germline ends.

There are many counts of this clonotype. The rearrangement joins TRBV3-1 to TRBJ2-7; 13 nucleotides align to TRBD2. The CDR3 totals 20 residues. Germline CDR1 is LGHDT and CDR2 is YNNKEL (reference sequence). V was pared by 0 bases and J by 0 bases, with 11 bases of the junction left unmatched. CDR3 coding DNA: TGTGCCAGCAGCCAAGACATTGGGGGACTAGCGGGACCGGGCTCCTACGAGCAGTACTTC. This gives the protein CASSQDIGGLAGPGSYEQYF.

The table lists this clonotype with many counts. The chain recombines TRBV7-9 with TRBJ2-7; 7 bases fit TRBD2. Trimming took 5 bases from V and 2 from J; bases not matched to a gene: 9. The CDR3 is made up of 15 amino acids. Germline CDR1 is SEHNR and CDR2 is FQNEAQ (reference sequence). The CDR3 reads CASSGGSSGAYEQYF. CDR3 coding DNA: TGTGCCAGCAGCGGTGGGTCTAGCGGTGCCTACGAGCAGTACTTC.